Described below is a single T cell receptor (beta chain) sequence and its context. TCRdb re-called the PCR reads with MiXCR, one entry per CDR3 protein. The data show a few hundred thousand distinct CDR3 sequences, 25% seen once. This sample was included in a study of molecular identifiers for immune sequencing clone quantification. The V gene lost 6 bases and the J gene lost 3 bases, with 17 bases spanning the gap. The CDR3 runs to 14 residues. Germline CDR1 is DFQATT and CDR2 is SNEGSKA (reference sequence). Specimen: naive CD8+ T cells from blood, with Jurkat cell RNA spiked in. The sample's subset: FACS-sorted CD8+CD4-CCR7+CD45RA+ naive T cells. The rearrangement uses TRBV20-1 and TRBJ1-2, with D perhaps matching TRBD1 (5 bases). The TCR sequence derives from a human donor in good health. Some libraries in this study had Jurkat cell RNA spiked in. The CDR3 spells CSAREVGVDYGYTF. The CDR3 DNA is TGCAGTGCCCGAGAGGTGGGGGTCGACTATGGCTACACCTTC.